This paragraph reports one T cell receptor beta chain. To make TCR beta libraries, researchers used iRepertoire HTBI primers and Arm-PCR of CDR3 regions. TCRdb called the multiplex PCR reads again in MiXCR, with one record for every CDR3 protein. Here the sample spans about 300,000 distinct CDR3 sequences, roughly a fifth being singletons. The source of the sample is a study of regulatory T cells in long-lasting Graves disease. The J segment lost 4 bases and the V segment lost 5 bases, leaving 6 bases of the junction unmatched. The CDR3 covers 14 residues. Germline CDR1 reads SGHTA; CDR2 reads FQGTGA. Stated time point: persistent/refractory GD, antithyroid drugs over 5 years with positive TRAb. RNA extracted from PBMCs served as the sequencing template.

The source material was peripheral blood mononuclear cells (PBMCs), sampled when the disease was refractory, from a patient treated with antithyroid drugs. The clonotype originates from a female donor with Graves disease. The chain has TRBV7-3 and TRBJ2-5; 8 nucleotides match TRBD2. The CDR3 DNA is TGTGCCAGCAGCCCGGGAGGGGGGTTAGAGACCCAGTACTTC. This sequence encodes CASSPGGGLETQYF.